The 29 T cell receptor beta chains given below trace back to one sample, sequenced in a study of shared clonotypes between healthy human individuals. Assay: immunoSEQ multiplex PCR; the TCRdb copy retains only in-frame clones and omits some. The table records roughly 410,000 clones, about 96% of them present only once. Sequenced input: memory CD8+ T cells sorted from blood. Subset here: CD45RO+ cells pooled with CCR7-negative TemRA cells. The receptors were sampled from a man aged 25 to 40 in good health.

This chain's CDR3 is CSVHGPGVADTQYF. CDR3 nucleotides: TGCAGCGTGCATGGGCCGGGAGTAGCAGATACGCAGTATTTT. The chain joins TRBV29-1 to TRBJ2-3; possible D gene TRBD2, 6 bases. The CDR3 covers 14 residues. The V gene's germline CDR1 is SQVTM and CDR2 ANQGSEA. The V gene lost 6 bases and the J gene lost 4 bases, with 17 bases spanning the gap.

The rearrangement links TRBV4-2 to TRBJ1-2, with D hard to call. From germline, CDR1 is LGHNA and CDR2 YNFKEQ. The CDR3 is 17 residues long. The V gene lost 3 bases and the J gene lost 6 bases, with 23 bases spanning the gap. DNA of the CDR3: TGTGCCAGCAGCCACGCCGGGGTAGCGGTGCCGTCAAATGGCTACACCTTC. This sequence encodes CASSHAGVAVPSNGYTF.

The chain has TRBV5-1 and TRBJ2-3, with 7 positions matching TRBD1. The J segment lost 3 bases and the V segment lost 4 bases, leaving 8 bases of the junction unmatched. The CDR3 is 15 residues long. The germline gives CDR1 SGHRS, CDR2 YFSETQ. The CDR3 coding sequence is TGCGCCAGCAGCCTTGGGGACAGTGGTACAGATACGCAGTATTTT. This codes for CASSLGDSGTDTQYF. Based on the CDR3 plus reference TRBV5-1 and TRBJ2-3, the full variable domain is KAGVTQTPRYLIKTRGQQVTLSCSPISGHRSVSWYQQTPGQGLQFLFEYFSETQRNKGNFPGRFSGRQFSNSRSEMNVSTLELGDSALYLCASSLGDSGTDTQYFGPGTRLTVL.

The chain uses TRBV2 and TRBJ2-3, with TRBD2 as a possible D gene (6 bases). Trimming shortened V by 6 bases and J by 8 bases, and 12 bases separated the two germline ends. The CDR3 loop spans 12 amino acids. Germline assignment: CDR1 SNHLY and CDR2 FYNNEI. The CDR3 protein is CASSRDSATQYF. CDR3 in DNA: TGTGCCAGCAGCCGGGACTCGGCTACGCAGTATTTT. Full variable domain (rest looked up from reference TRBV2 and TRBJ2-3): EPEVTQTPSHQVTQMGQEVILRCVPISNHLYFYWYRQILGQKVEFLVSFYNNEISEKSEIFDDQFSVERPDGSNFTLKIRSTKLEDSAMYFCASSRDSATQYFGPGTRLTVL.

This clone has a single count. The chain uses TRBV11-2 and TRBJ2-7, with TRBD2 identical over 7 bases. The CDR3 loop spans 15 amino acids. J was trimmed by 2 bases and V by 1 base; bases with no gene match: 5. Germline V gene data show CDR1 as SGHAT and CDR2 as FQNNGV. Here the CDR3 DNA reads TGTGCCAGCAGCTTAGTTAGCGGGTCCACCTACGAGCAGTACTTC. Residues: CASSLVSGSTYEQYF.

V is TRBV14 and J is TRBJ2-3; D not certain. The CDR3 length is 17 residues. V was cut by 0 bases and J by 7 bases, with 20 bases left in between. Germline loops: CDR1 SGHDN, CDR2 FVKESK. CDR3 region: CASSQDPPTISVNTQYF. In nucleotides, the CDR3 is TGTGCCAGCAGCCAAGATCCCCCCACTATATCGGTAAATACGCAGTATTTT.

The chain joins TRBV18 to TRBJ2-2; D ambiguous. Germline CDR1 is KGHSH and CDR2 is LQKENI. The CDR3 covers 11 residues. The V and J ends lost 4 bases and 4 bases respectively, with 1 base between them. CDR3 DNA: TGTGCCAGCTCACGCACCGGGGAGCTGTTTTTT. It encodes CASSRTGELFF.

This clone was seen just once. V gene TRBV7-2 combines with J gene TRBJ1-5; D gene ambiguous. There are 14 residues in the CDR3. Germline-derived CDR1 and CDR2 are SGHTA and FQGNSA. The germline V and J ends were trimmed by 4 bases and 3 bases, with 10 bases remaining between them. Written as DNA, the CDR3 is TGTGCCAGCAGCTCCTCCCCGAACAATCAGCCCCAGCATTTT. Translating it yields CASSSSPNNQPQHF.

The CDR3 here is CSEKREGRLGADTQYF. CDR3 DNA: TGCAGCGAGAAGCGGGAGGGCAGGTTGGGGGCAGATACGCAGTATTTT. The chain has TRBV29-1 and TRBJ2-3; 10 nucleotides agree with TRBD2. CDR1 is SQVTM and CDR2 is ANQGSEA in the germline V gene. The trim removed 7 bases at V and 4 bases at J, leaving 14 bases unmatched. This CDR3 contains 16 residues.

The chain combines TRBV28 with TRBJ1-2; 12 bases match TRBD1. There are 13 residues in the CDR3. The J segment lost 8 bases and the V segment lost 6 bases, leaving 4 bases of the junction unmatched. Germline CDR1 is MDHEN and CDR2 is SYDVKM. The CDR3 loop reads CASRLGTGGGYTF. In nucleotides, the CDR3 is TGTGCCAGCAGACTCGGGACAGGGGGCGGCTACACCTTC.

The rearrangement joins TRBV11-2 to TRBJ2-7, with D perhaps matching TRBD2 (6 bases). Trimming shortened V by 3 bases and J by 6 bases, and 12 bases separated the two germline ends. This CDR3 comprises 13 residues. Germline lookup yields CDR1 SGHAT and CDR2 FQNNGV. CDR3 protein: CASSLTQGGEQYF. The CDR3 region has the DNA TGTGCCAGCAGCTTGACTCAGGGAGGCGAGCAGTACTTC.

CDR3 bases: TGTGCCAGCAGCTTAGGGACAGGCCATAGCAATCAGCCCCAGCATTTT. Protein: CASSLGTGHSNQPQHF. The rearrangement uses TRBV7-9 and TRBJ1-5, with 7 bases matching TRBD1. Germline CDR1 reads SEHNR; CDR2 reads FQNEAQ (reference sequence). CDR3 length: 16 amino acids. Losses at the gene ends were 1 base for V and 0 bases for J; bases not matched to a gene: 3.

V usage is TRBV7-9 and J usage is TRBJ2-3; unclear D gene. V was cut by 5 bases and J by 4 bases, with 7 bases left in between. This CDR3 is 12 amino acids long. In germline, CDR1 is SEHNR, CDR2 FQNEAQ (reference sequence). Here the CDR3 reads CASSPIPDTQYF. In DNA, the CDR3 is TGTGCCAGCAGCCCCATCCCAGATACGCAGTATTTT.

This clone occurred once. The rearrangement joins TRBV5-1 to TRBJ2-3; maybe TRBD2 (5 bases). V lost 0 bases to trimming and J lost 2 bases, with 10 bases between them. Germline CDR1 reads SGHRS; CDR2 reads YFSETQ. This CDR3 contains 15 residues. In DNA, the CDR3 is TGCGCCAGCAGCTTGGAAGAGCGGTACACAGATACGCAGTATTTT. It is translated as CASSLEERYTDTQYF.

The rearrangement uses TRBV19 and TRBJ2-7, with D perhaps TRBD2 (6 bases). Trimming cost V 2 bases and J 2 bases, with 16 bases left between them. CDR1 and CDR2 from the germline V gene are LNHDA and SQIVND (reference sequence). The CDR3 runs to 16 residues. The CDR3 loop is CASSISSGGPTYEQYF. The CDR3 DNA reads as TGTGCCAGTAGTATAAGTAGCGGCGGTCCGACCTACGAGCAGTACTTC.

The chain recombines TRBV6-6 with TRBJ2-7; TRBD2 is a possible D gene (6 bases). The ends were cut back, 6 bases at V and 2 bases at J, with 14 bases in the middle. Per the germline V gene, CDR1 is MNHNY and CDR2 is SVGAGI (reference sequence). The CDR3 totals 14 residues. The CDR3 DNA reads TGTGCCAGCAGATCGATAGCGGAAACCTACGAGCAGTACTTC. It encodes CASRSIAETYEQYF.

In its sample, this clone was seen a few times. This rearrangement joins TRBV5-1 to TRBJ2-7, with 11 bases aligning to TRBD2. The CDR3 runs to 14 residues. The ends lost 4 bases at V and 4 bases at J; junction bases unmatched: 4. Looked up from germline, CDR1 is SGHRS and CDR2 is YFSETQ. This CDR3 is CASSPGTSGYEQYF. The CDR3 coding sequence is TGCGCCAGCAGCCCCGGGACTAGCGGTTACGAGCAGTACTTC. The full variable domain, in which reference TRBV5-1 and TRBJ2-7 provide the parts outside the CDR3, is KAGVTQTPRYLIKTRGQQVTLSCSPISGHRSVSWYQQTPGQGLQFLFEYFSETQRNKGNFPGRFSGRQFSNSRSEMNVSTLELGDSALYLCASSPGTSGYEQYFGPGTRLTVT.

The V gene is TRBV6-5, the J gene TRBJ2-7; weak D call: TRBD2 (7 bases). V lost 6 bases, J lost 4 bases, and 16 bases lay in between. Germline lookup yields CDR1 MNHEY and CDR2 SVGAGI. This CDR3 contains 14 residues. Written as DNA, the CDR3 is TGTGCCAGCAGGTACAGGGAGGGCCTTTACGAGCAGTACTTC. Translated: CASRYREGLYEQYF.

This sequence joins TRBV30 and TRBJ2-1; a weak D match, TRBD2 (6 bases). The CDR3 is 16 amino acids. Trimming pared 5 bases from V and 4 bases from J, leaving 21 bases between. Germline CDR1 and CDR2: GTSNPN and SVGIG (reference sequence). The CDR3 loop is CAWGATRETRYNEQFF. The CDR3 DNA reads as TGTGCCTGGGGTGCGACTAGGGAGACTCGGTACAATGAGCAGTTCTTC.

The CDR3 DNA sequence: TGCGCCAGCAGTCCCCCCACAGATACGCAGTATTTT. It specifies CASSPPTDTQYF. V usage is TRBV5-1 and J usage is TRBJ2-3, with D hard to call. V shed 5 bases and J shed 2 bases, with 6 bases lying between them. There are 12 residues in the CDR3. The germline CDR1 and CDR2 sequences are SGHRS and YFSETQ.

The V and J genes are TRBV28 and TRBJ2-7; 9 bases match TRBD1. The trim removed 6 bases at V and 6 bases at J, leaving 9 bases unmatched. Germline CDR1 and CDR2: MDHEN and SYDVKM. This CDR3 is 14 amino acids long. The CDR3 DNA sequence: TGTGCCAGCAGCCATCCTGGACAGGGGTCCGAGCAGTACTTC. Amino acid sequence: CASSHPGQGSEQYF.

For this clone: Other DNA sequences of this sample code for an identical CDR3. The chain employs TRBV5-1 and TRBJ1-3, with unresolved D. With 1 base removed from V and 0 bases from J, the gap between germline ends came to 5 bases. The CDR3 runs to 14 residues. Germline V gene lookup returns CDR1 SGHRS and CDR2 YFSETQ. The CDR3 spells CASSLSGSGNTIYF. The CDR3 bases are TGCGCCAGCAGCTTGTCCGGCTCTGGAAACACCATATATTTT.

The V gene is TRBV7-9, the J gene TRBJ2-1; the D gene is possibly TRBD2 (6 bases). In germline, CDR1 is SEHNR, CDR2 FQNEAQ (reference sequence). V gave up 5 bases and J gave up 4 bases, with 18 bases separating them. The CDR3 contains 16 residues. CDR3 DNA: TGTGCCAGCAGCCCCCGTTCCAGCGGAGGGTACAATGAGCAGTTCTTC. Amino acids: CASSPRSSGGYNEQFF.

This chain links TRBV13 with TRBJ1-1; D is ambiguous. Between the trimmed V and J ends, which lost 3 bases and 7 bases, there was a span of 9 bases. CDR3 length equals 12 residues. The germline CDR1 and CDR2 sequences are PRHDT and FYEKMQ (reference sequence). Here the CDR3 reads CASSFQRIEAFF. The CDR3 coding sequence is TGTGCCAGCAGCTTCCAGAGGATTGAAGCTTTCTTT.

The V call is TRBV27, the J call TRBJ1-1; maybe TRBD1 (5 bases). This CDR3 contains 11 residues. CDR1 is MNHEY and CDR2 is SMNVEV in the germline V gene (reference sequence). With 6 bases removed from V and 8 bases from J, the gap between germline ends came to 10 bases. The CDR3 DNA sequence: TGTGCCAGCAGAAAAGCAGGGGAAGCTTTCTTT. Its protein product is CASRKAGEAFF.

The chain combines TRBV21-1 with TRBJ2-7; the table names TRBD1, a call not compared with the DNA. TRBV21-1 is shown as a pseudogene. The CDR3 sequence is 16 residues long. For the CDR3, the DNA is TGTGCCAGCAGGATTTCACATGGCCACCAGACCTACGAGCAGTACTTC. Its protein is CASRISHGHQTYEQYF.

The chain employs TRBV2 and TRBJ2-2; 9 positions match TRBD1. Germline V CDR1 and CDR2: SNHLY, FYNNEI. Germline trimming cut 5 bases from V and 3 bases from J; bases unmatched to any gene: 7. The CDR3 loop spans 16 amino acids. In DNA, the CDR3 is TGTGCCAGCAGTCCGAACAGGGGGCGGGACACCGGGGAGCTGTTTTTT. This encodes CASSPNRGRDTGELFF.

The genes are TRBV28 and TRBJ2-1; TRBD2 matches at 10 bases. The CDR3 totals 15 residues. Unmatched junction bases numbered 6, after V lost 5 bases and J lost 5 bases. Per the germline V gene, CDR1 is MDHEN and CDR2 is SYDVKM. CDR3 amino acids: CASSPSGRANNEQFF. The CDR3 DNA reads TGTGCCAGCAGTCCCAGCGGGAGGGCCAACAATGAGCAGTTCTTC.

This clone was counted a single time. V gene TRBV28 combines with J gene TRBJ2-7; 8 bases fit TRBD2. The CDR3 covers 15 residues. Germline V gene lookup returns CDR1 MDHEN and CDR2 SYDVKM. Trimming removed 2 bases from V and 2 bases from J; junction bases left unmatched: 5. This CDR3 reads CASSLTSGLPYEQYF. The CDR3 DNA reads TGTGCCAGCAGTTTAACTAGCGGCCTCCCCTACGAGCAGTACTTC. The full variable domain, in which reference TRBV28 and TRBJ2-7 provide the parts outside the CDR3, is DVKVTQSSRYLVKRTGEKVFLECVQDMDHENMFWYRQDPGLGLRLIYFSYDVKMKEKGDIPEGYSVSREKKERFSLILESASTNQTSMYLCASSLTSGLPYEQYFGPGTRLTVT.